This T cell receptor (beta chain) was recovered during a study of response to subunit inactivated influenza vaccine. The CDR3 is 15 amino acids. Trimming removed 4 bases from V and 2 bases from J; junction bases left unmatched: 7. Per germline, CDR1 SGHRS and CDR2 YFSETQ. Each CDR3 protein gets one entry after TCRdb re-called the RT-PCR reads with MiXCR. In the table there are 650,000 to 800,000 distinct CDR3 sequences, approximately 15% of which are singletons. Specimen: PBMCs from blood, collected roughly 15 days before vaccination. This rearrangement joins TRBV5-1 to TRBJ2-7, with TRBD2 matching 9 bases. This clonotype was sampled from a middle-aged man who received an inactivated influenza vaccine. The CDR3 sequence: CASSTGSGSTYEQYF. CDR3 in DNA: TGCGCCAGCAGCACAGGTAGCGGGAGCACCTACGAGCAGTACTTC. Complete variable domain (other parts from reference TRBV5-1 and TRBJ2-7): KAGVTQTPRYLIKTRGQQVTLSCSPISGHRSVSWYQQTPGQGLQFLFEYFSETQRNKGNFPGRFSGRQFSNSRSEMNVSTLELGDSALYLCASSTGSGSTYEQYFGPGTRLTVT.